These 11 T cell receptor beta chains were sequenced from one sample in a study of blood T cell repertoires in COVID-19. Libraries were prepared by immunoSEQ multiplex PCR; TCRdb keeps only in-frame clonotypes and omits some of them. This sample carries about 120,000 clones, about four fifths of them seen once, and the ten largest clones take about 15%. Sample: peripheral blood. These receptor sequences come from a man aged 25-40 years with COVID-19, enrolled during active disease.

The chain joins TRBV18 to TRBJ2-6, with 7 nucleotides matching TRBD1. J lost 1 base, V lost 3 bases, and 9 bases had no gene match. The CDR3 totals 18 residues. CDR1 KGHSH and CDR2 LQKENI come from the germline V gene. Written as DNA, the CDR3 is TGTGCCAGCTCACCGCGGACAGGTACTGGGTCTGGGGCCAACGTCCTGACTTTC. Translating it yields CASSPRTGTGSGANVLTF.

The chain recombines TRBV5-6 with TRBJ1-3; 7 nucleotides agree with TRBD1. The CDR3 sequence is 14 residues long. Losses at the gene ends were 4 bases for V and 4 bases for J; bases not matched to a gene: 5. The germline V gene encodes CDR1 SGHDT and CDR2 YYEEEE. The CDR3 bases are TGTGCCAGCAGCCCCACAGGGGTGGGAAACACCATATATTTT. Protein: CASSPTGVGNTIYF.

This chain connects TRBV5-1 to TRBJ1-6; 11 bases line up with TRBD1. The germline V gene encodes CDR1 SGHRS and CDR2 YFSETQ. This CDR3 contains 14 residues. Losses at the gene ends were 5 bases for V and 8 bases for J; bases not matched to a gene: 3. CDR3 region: CASRAGQGDSPLHF. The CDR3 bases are TGCGCCAGCAGGGCGGGACAGGGGGATTCACCCCTCCACTTT. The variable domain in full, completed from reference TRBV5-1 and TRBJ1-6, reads KAGVTQTPRYLIKTRGQQVTLSCSPISGHRSVSWYQQTPGQGLQFLFEYFSETQRNKGNFPGRFSGRQFSNSRSEMNVSTLELGDSALYLCASRAGQGDSPLHFGNGTRLTVT.

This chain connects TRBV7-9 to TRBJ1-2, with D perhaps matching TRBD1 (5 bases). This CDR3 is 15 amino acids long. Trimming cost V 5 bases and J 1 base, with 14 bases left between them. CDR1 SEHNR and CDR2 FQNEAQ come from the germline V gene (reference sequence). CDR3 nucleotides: TGTGCCAGCAGCACCCGGGGGTTCGATAACTATGGCTACACCTTC. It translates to CASSTRGFDNYGYTF.

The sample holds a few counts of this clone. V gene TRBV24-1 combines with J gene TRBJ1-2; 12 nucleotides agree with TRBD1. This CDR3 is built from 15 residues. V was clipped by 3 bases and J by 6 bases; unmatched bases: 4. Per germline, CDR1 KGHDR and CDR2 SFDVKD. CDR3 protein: CATSDPGQGAHGYTF. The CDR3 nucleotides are TGTGCCACCAGTGATCCGGGACAGGGGGCCCATGGCTACACCTTC.

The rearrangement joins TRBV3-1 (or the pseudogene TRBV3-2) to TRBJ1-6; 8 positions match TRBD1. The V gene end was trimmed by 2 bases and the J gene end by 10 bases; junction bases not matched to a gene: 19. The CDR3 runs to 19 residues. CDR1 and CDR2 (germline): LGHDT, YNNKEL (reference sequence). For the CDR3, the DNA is TGTGCCAGCAGCCAACGTACCGGGACAGGTGGATCGATCGGATCACCCCTCCACTTT. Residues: CASSQRTGTGGSIGSPLHF.

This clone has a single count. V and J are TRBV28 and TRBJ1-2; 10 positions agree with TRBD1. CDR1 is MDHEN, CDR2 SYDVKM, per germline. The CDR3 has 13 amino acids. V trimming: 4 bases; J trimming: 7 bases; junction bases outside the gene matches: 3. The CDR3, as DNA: TGTGCCAGCAGTTCAGACAGGGGGCCTGGCTACACCTTC. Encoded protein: CASSSDRGPGYTF.

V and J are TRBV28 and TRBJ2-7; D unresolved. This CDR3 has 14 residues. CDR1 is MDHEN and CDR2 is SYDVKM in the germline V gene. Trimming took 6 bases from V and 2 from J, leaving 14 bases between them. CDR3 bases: TGTGCCAGCAGCCTTTTTCGGGTAGCCTACGAGCAGTACTTC. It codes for CASSLFRVAYEQYF.

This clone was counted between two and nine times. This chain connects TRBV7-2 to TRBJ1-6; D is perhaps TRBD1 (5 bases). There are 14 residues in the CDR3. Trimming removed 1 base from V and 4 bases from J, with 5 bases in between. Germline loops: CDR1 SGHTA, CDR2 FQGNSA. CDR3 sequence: CASSLGTYNSPLHF. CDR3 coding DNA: TGTGCCAGCAGCTTAGGGACATATAATTCACCCCTCCACTTT.

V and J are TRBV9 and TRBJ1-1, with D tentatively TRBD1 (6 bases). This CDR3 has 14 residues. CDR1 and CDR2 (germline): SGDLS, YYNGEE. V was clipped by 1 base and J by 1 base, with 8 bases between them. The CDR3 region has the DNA TGTGCCAGCAGCGTATTAGGGGGGAACACTGAAGCTTTCTTT. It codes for CASSVLGGNTEAFF.

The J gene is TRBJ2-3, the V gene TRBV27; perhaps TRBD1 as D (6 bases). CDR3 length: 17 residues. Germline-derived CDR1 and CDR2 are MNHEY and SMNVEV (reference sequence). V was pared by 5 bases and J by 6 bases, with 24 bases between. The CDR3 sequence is CASSPYLAGPQGDTQYF. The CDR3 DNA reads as TGTGCCAGCAGTCCCTACTTGGCAGGGCCCCAGGGGGATACGCAGTATTTT.